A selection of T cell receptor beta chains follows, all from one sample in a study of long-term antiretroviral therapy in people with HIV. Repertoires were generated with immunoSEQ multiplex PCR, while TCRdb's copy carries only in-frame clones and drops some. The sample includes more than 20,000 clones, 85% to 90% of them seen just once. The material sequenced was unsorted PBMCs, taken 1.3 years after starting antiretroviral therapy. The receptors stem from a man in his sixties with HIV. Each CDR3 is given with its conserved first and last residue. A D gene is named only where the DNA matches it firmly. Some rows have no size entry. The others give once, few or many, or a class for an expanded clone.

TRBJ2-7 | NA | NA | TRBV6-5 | TGTGCCAGCAGCCGACCGGGACGGACCTATGAGCAGTACTTC | CASSRPGRTYEQYF
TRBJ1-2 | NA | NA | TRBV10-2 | TGCGCCAGCAGTGAGTCATCGGGGCAAGTCAACACCTTC | CASSESSGQVNTF
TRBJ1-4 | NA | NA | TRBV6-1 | TGTGCCAGCAGTCCTGGAACAACTAATGAAAAACTGTTTTTT | CASSPGTTNEKLFF
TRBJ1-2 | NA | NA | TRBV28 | TGTGCCAGCAGTCTTAACTATGGCTACACCTTC | CASSLNYGYTF
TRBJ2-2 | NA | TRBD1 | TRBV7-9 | TGTGCCAGCAGCTTATTGTTTGGGACAGAGAACACCGGGGAGCTGTTTTTT | CASSLLFGTENTGELFF
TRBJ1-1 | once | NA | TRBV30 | TGTGCCTGGAGTGGACAGTTAAACACTGAAGCTTTCTTT | CAWSGQLNTEAFF
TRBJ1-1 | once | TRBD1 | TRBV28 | TGTGCCAGCAGTTTATGGGACAGGGGGCAATCCGCTGAAGCTTTCTTT | CASSLWDRGQSAEAFF
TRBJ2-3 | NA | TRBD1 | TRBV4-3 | TGCGCCAGCAGCCAAGATTGGGGACAGGGCACAGATACGCAGTATTTT | CASSQDWGQGTDTQYF
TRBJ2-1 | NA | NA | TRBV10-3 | TGTGCCATCACAGGGGCAGAATACAATGAGCAGTTCTTC | CAITGAEYNEQFF
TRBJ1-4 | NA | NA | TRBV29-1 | TGCAGCGTGGCAGACGAAAAACTGTTTTTT | CSVADEKLFF
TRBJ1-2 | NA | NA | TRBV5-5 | TGTGCCAGCAGCTTGGCCTATCCGTCCTATGGCTACACCTTC | CASSLAYPSYGYTF
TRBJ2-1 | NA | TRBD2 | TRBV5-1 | TGCGCCAGCAGCTTGGCGACTAGCGGGCCATACAATGAGCAGTTCTTC | CASSLATSGPYNEQFF
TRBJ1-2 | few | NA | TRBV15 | TGTGCCACCAGCCCCCGACTAGGAGGCTATGGCTACACCTTC | CATSPRLGGYGYTF
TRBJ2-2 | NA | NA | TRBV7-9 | TGTGCCAGCAGCCACAATAGAGGGGACACCGGGGAGCTGTTTTTT | CASSHNRGDTGELFF
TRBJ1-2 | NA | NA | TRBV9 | TGTGCCAGCAGCGGTAGGAAGGGCTACACCTTC | CASSGRKGYTF
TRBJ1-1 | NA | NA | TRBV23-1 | TGCGCCAGCTCCCTCAATACGAGGGGGGGGACGTTGGAAGCTTTCTTT | CASSLNTRGGTLEAFF